This T cell receptor beta chain was recovered during a study of T cell clonality in common variable immunodeficiency. General study findings and limits: Fewer TCRbeta clones were shared among CVID subjects than controls.

The method was immunoSEQ multiplex PCR; TCRdb's version includes in-frame clones alone and lacks a portion of them. In total the sample includes roughly 50,000 clones, none of them seen once. This CDR3 comprises 15 residues. The germline CDR1 and CDR2 sequences are KGHSH and LQKENI. Trimming cost V 3 bases and J 4 bases; bases outside gene matches: 7. This clone was counted many times. Antigen unknown. The read is 3 residues too short to cover the CDR3 end, so that end is filled in from the germline J gene. The sample taken for sequencing was peripheral blood mononuclear cells. This sequence was found in a person between 18 and 75 years old in good health. The chain uses TRBV18 and TRBJ2-5, with 8 bases fitting TRBD1. The CDR3 DNA, read in part, is TGTGCCAGCTCACCCAACAGGGGGTTTGGAGAGACC. Protein: CASSPNRGFGET. The entire CDR3 reads CASSPNRGFGETQYF.